This T cell receptor (beta chain) came from a study of shared clonotypes between healthy human individuals. The table came from immunoSEQ multiplex PCR; TCRdb's copy has only in-frame clones and leaves some out. This sample carries about 1 million clones, under 80% of them seen once, and the ten largest clones take about 1.5%. The CDR3 is made up of 14 amino acids. Germline V gives CDR1 SGHRS, CDR2 YFSETQ. The ends lost 3 bases at V and 4 bases at J; junction bases unmatched: 3. Sequencing input: memory CD4+ T cells sorted from blood. Subset given: CD45RA-negative fraction. The J gene is TRBJ2-2, the V gene TRBV5-1; TRBD2 agrees at 7 bases. This clonotype originated in a man aged 18 to 30 in good health. The CDR3 reads CASSWREFTGELFF. The CDR3 nucleotides are TGCGCCAGCAGCTGGCGGGAGTTCACCGGGGAGCTGTTTTTT.